This T cell receptor beta chain was observed in a study of T-cell memory formation after mild COVID-19 (dated by TCRdb to the early 2020s). Context from the whole study: TCR sequence clusters from the two donors were largely donor specific. In two donors, T-cell clones that expanded and contracted after mild COVID-19 were followed by sequencing TCRalpha and TCRbeta repertoires longitudinally. Two young, previously healthy adult volunteers, one female and one male, were included in the cohort.

Ficoll-Paque density gradient centrifugation was the method used to isolate PBMCs. Sequencing relied on an Illumina NovaSeq 6000. cDNA libraries for TCRalpha and TCRbeta were prepared by 5'RACE using constant-segment primers, with sample barcodes and unique molecular identifiers added. RNA was extracted from every sample with Trizol reagent. Libraries were amplified in two PCR steps, with a second sample barcode and Illumina TruSeq adapters added in the second step. Sequencing of libraries was performed on an Illumina NovaSeq with 2 x 150 bp paired-end reads. As for the original processing: Demultiplexing of reads and collapsing into UMI-guided consensus sequences were performed with migec v1.2.7. Using mixcr v2.1.11, UMI consensuses were aligned to TRA and TRB V and J templates and then assembled into clonotypes. A clonotype was counted as expanded or contracted only if both edgeR and NoisET called the change significant, with noise models trained on biological replicates. For edgeR calls, the thresholds were a false discovery rate-adjusted p below 0.01 and a log2 fold-change of 1. As an exploratory analysis of dynamics, PCA with hierarchical clustering was applied to max-normalized trajectories of the 1000 most abundant clonotypes. Each responding clone was given a CD4 or CD8 phenotype based on the CD4+ and CD8+ repertoires, which had been sequenced separately. TCRdb trimmed public reads at Q25 via fastp, called clones via MiXCR and kept in-frame beta chains. Identical CDR3 proteins give one entry, which carries the most common genes and DNA. The V and J calls reflect TCRdb's pipeline rather than the authors' work. Counted in this sample were fewer than 450,000 distinct CDR3 sequences; around a fifth of them appeared once. The ten largest clones capture under 15% of the sample.

Overall study results and their limits: SARS-CoV-2 specificity of the second-wave clones peaking on day 37 was not confirmed. Some responding clones were detected in pre-infection memory, suggesting pre-existing cross-reactive memory T cells joined the SARS-CoV-2 response. The study covered only a couple of mild cases, and larger cohorts including severe cases with pre-infection samples were considered necessary. Contracting CD4+ clones were located mainly in the CM and EM memory subsets, whereas CD8+ clones were found to be enriched in EMRA. Clones contracting from day 15 to 85 had balanced CD4/CD8 phenotypes, while a second wave expanding from day 15 to 37 was biased towards CD4+.

The junction shows trimming of 0 bases on V and 6 bases on J, and the gene matches do not reach 6 bases of it. Including the terminal cysteine and phenylalanine, the CDR3 comprises 15 residues. The CDR3 DNA has 45 bases and is translated from base 1. Looking up the germline V gene yields CDR1 ENHRY and CDR2 SYGVKD. The table lists this clonotype with a few counts. Its antigen is unknown. The record has no base qualities; no much larger clone is one base away. Sequencing was carried out using PBMCs or a T cell subset sorted from them (not recorded which). The TCR originated in an adult woman who had mild COVID-19 (a few samples of this study predate the infection). The sample titles of this study are shuffled in the database, so cell type and time point are left out; the donor was told from shared clones. The chain couples TRBV10-3 to TRBJ2-3; 7 central bases correspond to TRBD2. CDR3 reads: CAISESSSGPDTQYF. The bases read TGTGCCATCAGTGAGTCGTCTAGCGGTCCTGATACGCAGTATTTT.